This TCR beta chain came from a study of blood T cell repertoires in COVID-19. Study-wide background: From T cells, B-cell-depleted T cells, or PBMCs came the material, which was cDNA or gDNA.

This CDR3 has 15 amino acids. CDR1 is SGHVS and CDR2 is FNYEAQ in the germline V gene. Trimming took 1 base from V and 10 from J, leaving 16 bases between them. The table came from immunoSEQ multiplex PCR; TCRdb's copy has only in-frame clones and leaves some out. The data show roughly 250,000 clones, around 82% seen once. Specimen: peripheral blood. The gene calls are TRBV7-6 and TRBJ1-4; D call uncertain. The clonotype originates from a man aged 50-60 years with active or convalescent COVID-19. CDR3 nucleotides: TGTGCCAGCAGCTTAGGCGAGGAACGTATTGGAAAACTGTTTTTT. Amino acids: CASSLGEERIGKLFF. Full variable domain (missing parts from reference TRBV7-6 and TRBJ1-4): GAGVSQSPRYKVTKRGQDVALRCDPISGHVSLYWYRQALGQGPEFLTYFNYEAQQDKSGLPNDRFSAERPEGSISTLTIQRTEQRDSAMYRCASSLGEERIGKLFFGSGTQLSVL.